This TCR beta chain was recorded in a study of blood T cell repertoires in COVID-19. The assay was immunoSEQ multiplex PCR, and TCRdb's table has in-frame clones only and misses some. The sample holds 250,000 or so clones; roughly 85% are singletons and the top ten take less than 3%. V was cut by 0 bases and J by 0 bases, with 9 bases left in between. This CDR3 is 16 amino acids long. CDR1 is MRHNA and CDR2 is SNTAGT in the germline V gene. The TCR comes from a woman under 40 with active or convalescent COVID-19. Sequencing used peripheral blood. The chain employs TRBV6-4 and TRBJ1-5, with D maybe TRBD1 (5 bases). CDR3 nucleotides: TGTGCCAGCAGTGACTCGAGACAGTATAGCAATCAGCCCCAGCATTTT. It yields the protein CASSDSRQYSNQPQHF.